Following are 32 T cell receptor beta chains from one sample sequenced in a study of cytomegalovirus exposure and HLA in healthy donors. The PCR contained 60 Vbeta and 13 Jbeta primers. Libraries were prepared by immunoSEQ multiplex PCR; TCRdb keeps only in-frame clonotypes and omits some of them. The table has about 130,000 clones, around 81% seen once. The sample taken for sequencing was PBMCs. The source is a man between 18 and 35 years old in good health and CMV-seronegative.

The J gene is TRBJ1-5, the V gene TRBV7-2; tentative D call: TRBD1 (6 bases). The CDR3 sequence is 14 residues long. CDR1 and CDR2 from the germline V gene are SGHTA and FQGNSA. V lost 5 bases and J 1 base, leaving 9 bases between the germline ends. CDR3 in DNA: TGTGCCAGCAGCGAAGGGGGAAGCAATCAGCCCCAGCATTTT. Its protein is CASSEGGSNQPQHF.

CDR3 nucleotides: TGTGCCAGCAGCGTAGCAGTGGGCGGGGGGTTGGATACGCAGTATTTT. Its translation: CASSVAVGGGLDTQYF. V usage is TRBV9 and J usage is TRBJ2-3, with TRBD2 matching over 8 bases. In germline, CDR1 is SGDLS, CDR2 YYNGEE. The CDR3 covers 16 residues. V gave up 0 bases and J gave up 6 bases; unmatched junction bases: 9.

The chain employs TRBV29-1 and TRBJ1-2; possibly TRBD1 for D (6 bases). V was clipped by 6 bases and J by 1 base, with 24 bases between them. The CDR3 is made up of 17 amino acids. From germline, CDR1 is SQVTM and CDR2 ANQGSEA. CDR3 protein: CSVPPTGHTPFNYGYTF. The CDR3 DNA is TGCAGCGTCCCACCGACAGGCCACACGCCCTTTAACTATGGCTACACCTTC. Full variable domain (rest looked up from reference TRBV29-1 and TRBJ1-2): SAVISQKPSRDICQRGTSLTIQCQVDSQVTMMFWYRQQPGQSLTLIATANQGSEATYESGFVIDKFPISRPNLTFSTLTVSNMSPEDSSIYLCSVPPTGHTPFNYGYTFGSGTRLTVV.

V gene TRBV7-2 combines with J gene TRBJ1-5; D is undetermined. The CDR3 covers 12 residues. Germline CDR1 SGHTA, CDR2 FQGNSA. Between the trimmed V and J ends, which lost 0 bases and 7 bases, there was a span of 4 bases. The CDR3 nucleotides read TGTGCCAGCAGCTTAGCAATACAGCCCCAGCATTTT. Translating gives CASSLAIQPQHF.

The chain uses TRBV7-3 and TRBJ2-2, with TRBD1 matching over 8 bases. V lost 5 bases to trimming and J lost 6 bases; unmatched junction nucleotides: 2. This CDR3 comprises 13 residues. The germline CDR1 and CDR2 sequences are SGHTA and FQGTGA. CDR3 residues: CASSRQGSGELFF. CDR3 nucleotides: TGTGCCAGCAGCCGACAGGGGTCCGGGGAGCTGTTTTTT. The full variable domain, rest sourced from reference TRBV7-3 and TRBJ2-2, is GAGVSQTPSNKVTEKGKYVELRCDPISGHTALYWYRQSLGQGPEFLIYFQGTGAADDSGLPNDRFFAVRPEGSVSTLKIQRTERGDSAVYLCASSRQGSGELFFGEGSRLTVL.

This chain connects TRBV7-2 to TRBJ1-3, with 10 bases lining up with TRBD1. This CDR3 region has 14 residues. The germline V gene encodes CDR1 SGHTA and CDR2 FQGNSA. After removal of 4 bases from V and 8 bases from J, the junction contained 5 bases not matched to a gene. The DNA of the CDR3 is TGTGCCAGCAGCTCGAGGGACAGGGGATACACCATATATTTT. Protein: CASSSRDRGYTIYF.

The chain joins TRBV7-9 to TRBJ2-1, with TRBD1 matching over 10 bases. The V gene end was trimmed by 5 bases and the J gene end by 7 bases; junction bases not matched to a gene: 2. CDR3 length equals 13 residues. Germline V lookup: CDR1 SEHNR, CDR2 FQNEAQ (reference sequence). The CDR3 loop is CASSGTGVNEQFF. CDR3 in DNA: TGTGCCAGCAGCGGGACAGGGGTAAATGAGCAGTTCTTC.

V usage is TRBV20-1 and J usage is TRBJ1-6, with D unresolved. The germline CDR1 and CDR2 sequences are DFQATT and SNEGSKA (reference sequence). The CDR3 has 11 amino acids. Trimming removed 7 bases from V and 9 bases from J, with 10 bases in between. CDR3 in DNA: TGCAGTGTTCGACGGGGTTCACCCCTCCACTTT. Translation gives CSVRRGSPLHF.

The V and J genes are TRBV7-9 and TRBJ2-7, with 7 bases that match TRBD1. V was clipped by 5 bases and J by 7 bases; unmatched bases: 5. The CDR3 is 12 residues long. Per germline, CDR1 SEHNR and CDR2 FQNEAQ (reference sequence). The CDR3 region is CASSPPGQEQYF. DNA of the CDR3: TGTGCCAGCAGCCCCCCGGGACAGGAGCAGTACTTC.

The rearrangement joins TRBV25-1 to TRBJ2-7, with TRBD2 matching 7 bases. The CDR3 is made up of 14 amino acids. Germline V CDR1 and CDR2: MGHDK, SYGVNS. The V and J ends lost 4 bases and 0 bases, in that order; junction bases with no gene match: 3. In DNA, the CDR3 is TGTGCCAGCAGTGGAGCGGGGAGCTCCTACGAGCAGTACTTC. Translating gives CASSGAGSSYEQYF.

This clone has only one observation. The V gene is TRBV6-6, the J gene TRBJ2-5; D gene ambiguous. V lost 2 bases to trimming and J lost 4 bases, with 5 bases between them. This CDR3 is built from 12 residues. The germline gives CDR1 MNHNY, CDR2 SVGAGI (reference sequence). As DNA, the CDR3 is TGTGCCAGCAGTTACGAGGTAGAGACCCAGTACTTC. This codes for CASSYEVETQYF.

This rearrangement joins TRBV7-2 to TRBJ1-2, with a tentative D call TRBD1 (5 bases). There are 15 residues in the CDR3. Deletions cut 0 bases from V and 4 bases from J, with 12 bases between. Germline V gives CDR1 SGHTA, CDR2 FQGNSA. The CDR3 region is CASSLAPGVGYGYTF. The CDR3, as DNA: TGTGCCAGCAGCTTAGCGCCGGGGGTTGGCTATGGCTACACCTTC. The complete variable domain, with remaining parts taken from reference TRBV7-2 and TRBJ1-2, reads GAGVSQSPSNKVTEKGKDVELRCDPISGHTALYWYRQSLGQGLEFLIYFQGNSAPDKSGLPSDRFSAERTGGSVSTLTIQRTQQEDSAVYLCASSLAPGVGYGYTFGSGTRLTVV.

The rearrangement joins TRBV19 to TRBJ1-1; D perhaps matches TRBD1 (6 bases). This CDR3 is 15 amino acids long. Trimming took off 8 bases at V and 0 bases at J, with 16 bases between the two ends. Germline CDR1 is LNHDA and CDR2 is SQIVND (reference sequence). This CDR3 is CASGQGRGLNTEAFF. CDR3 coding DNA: TGTGCCAGTGGGCAGGGGAGGGGTCTGAACACTGAAGCTTTCTTT.

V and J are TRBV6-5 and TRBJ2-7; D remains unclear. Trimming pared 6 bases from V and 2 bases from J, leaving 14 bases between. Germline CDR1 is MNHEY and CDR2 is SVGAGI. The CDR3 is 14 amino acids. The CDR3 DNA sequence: TGTGCCAGCAGGACCTTCGGGTCCCCCTACGAGCAGTACTTC. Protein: CASRTFGSPYEQYF.

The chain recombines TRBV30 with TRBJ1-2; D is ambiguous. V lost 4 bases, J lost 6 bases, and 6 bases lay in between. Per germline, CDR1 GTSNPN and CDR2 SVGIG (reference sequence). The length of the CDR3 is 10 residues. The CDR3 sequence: CAWNNNGYTF. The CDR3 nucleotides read TGTGCCTGGAACAATAATGGCTACACCTTC.

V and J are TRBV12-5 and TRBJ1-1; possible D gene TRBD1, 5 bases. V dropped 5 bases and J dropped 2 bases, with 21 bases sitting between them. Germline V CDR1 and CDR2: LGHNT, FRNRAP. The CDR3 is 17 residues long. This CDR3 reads CASGDDSWASTNTEAFF. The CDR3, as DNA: TGTGCTAGTGGTGACGACAGCTGGGCTTCTACCAACACTGAAGCTTTCTTT. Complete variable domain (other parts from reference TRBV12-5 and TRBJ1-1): DARVTQTPRHKVTEMGQEVTMRCQPILGHNTVFWYRQTMMQGLELLAYFRNRAPLDDSGMPKDRFSAEMPDATLATLKIQPSEPRDSAVYFCASGDDSWASTNTEAFFGQGTRLTVV.

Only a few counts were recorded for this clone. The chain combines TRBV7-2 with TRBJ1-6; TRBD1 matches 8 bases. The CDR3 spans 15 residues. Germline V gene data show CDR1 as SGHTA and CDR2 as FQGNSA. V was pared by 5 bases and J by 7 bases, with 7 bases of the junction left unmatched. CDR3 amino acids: CASSPGQGPNSPLHF. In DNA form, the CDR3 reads TGTGCCAGCAGCCCCGGACAGGGCCCGAATTCACCCCTCCACTTT. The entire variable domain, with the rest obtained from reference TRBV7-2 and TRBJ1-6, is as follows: GAGVSQSPSNKVTEKGKDVELRCDPISGHTALYWYRQSLGQGLEFLIYFQGNSAPDKSGLPSDRFSAERTGGSVSTLTIQRTQQEDSAVYLCASSPGQGPNSPLHFGNGTRLTVT.

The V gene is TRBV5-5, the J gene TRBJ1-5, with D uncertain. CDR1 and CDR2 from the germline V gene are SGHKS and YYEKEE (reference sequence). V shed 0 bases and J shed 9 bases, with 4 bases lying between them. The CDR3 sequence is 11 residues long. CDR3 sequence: CASSLDGPQHF. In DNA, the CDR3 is TGTGCCAGCAGCTTGGACGGGCCCCAGCATTTT. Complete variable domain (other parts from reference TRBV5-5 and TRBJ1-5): DAGVTQSPTHLIKTRGQQVTLRCSPISGHKSVSWYQQVLGQGPQFIFQYYEKEERGRGNFPDRFSARQFPNYSSELNVNALLLGDSALYLCASSLDGPQHFGDGTRLSIL.

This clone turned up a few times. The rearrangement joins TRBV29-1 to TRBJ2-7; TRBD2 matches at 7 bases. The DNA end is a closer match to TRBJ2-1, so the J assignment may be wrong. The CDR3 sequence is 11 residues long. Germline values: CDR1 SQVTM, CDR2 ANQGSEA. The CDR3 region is CSGRLADEQFF. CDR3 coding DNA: TGCAGCGGGAGACTAGCAGATGAGCAGTTCTTC.

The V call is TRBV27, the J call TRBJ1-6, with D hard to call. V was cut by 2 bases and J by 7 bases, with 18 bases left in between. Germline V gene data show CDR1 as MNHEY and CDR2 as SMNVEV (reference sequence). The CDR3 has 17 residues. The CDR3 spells CASSLVQAQIGNSPLHF. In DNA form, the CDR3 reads TGTGCCAGCAGTTTAGTCCAGGCGCAGATTGGAAATTCACCCCTCCACTTT.

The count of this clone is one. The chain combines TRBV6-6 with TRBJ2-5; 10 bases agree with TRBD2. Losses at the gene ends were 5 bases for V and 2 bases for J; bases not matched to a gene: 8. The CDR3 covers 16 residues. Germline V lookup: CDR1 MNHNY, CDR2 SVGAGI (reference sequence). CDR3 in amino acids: CASSPPTSGAQETQYF. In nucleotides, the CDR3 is TGTGCCAGCAGTCCACCAACTAGCGGGGCTCAAGAGACCCAGTACTTC.

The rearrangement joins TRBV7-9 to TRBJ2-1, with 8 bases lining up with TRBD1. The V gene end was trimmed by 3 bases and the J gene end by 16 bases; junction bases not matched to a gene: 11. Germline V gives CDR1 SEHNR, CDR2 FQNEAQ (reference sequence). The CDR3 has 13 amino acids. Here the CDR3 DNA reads TGTGCCAGCAGCTTCAACATAAGACAGGGGTATTTCTTC. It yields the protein CASSFNIRQGYFF.

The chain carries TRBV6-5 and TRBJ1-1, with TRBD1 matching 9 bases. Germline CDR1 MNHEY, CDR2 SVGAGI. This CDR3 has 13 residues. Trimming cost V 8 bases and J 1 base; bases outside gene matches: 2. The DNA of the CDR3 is TGTGCCAGCGGGGGACAGGGGAACACTGAAGCTTTCTTT. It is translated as CASGGQGNTEAFF.

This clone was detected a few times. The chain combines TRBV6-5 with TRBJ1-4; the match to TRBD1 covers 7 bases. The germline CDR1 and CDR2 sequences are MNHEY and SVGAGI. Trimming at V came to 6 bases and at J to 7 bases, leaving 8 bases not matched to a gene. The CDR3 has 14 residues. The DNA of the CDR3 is TGTGCCAGCAGAAACGGGACAGTGAGTGAAAAACTGTTTTTT. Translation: CASRNGTVSEKLFF.

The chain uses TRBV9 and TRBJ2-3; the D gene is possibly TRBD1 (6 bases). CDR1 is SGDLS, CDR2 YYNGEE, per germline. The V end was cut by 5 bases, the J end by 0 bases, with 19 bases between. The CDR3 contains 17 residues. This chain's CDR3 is CASSLGTGTTSTDTQYF. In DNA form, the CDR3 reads TGTGCCAGCAGTCTCGGAACAGGGACAACAAGCACAGATACGCAGTATTTT.

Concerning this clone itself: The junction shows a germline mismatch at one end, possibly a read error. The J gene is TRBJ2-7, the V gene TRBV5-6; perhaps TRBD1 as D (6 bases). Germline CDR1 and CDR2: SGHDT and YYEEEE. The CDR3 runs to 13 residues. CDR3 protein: CASSVEPGALPRF. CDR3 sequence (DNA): TGTGCCAGCAGCGTGGAACCAGGGGCTCTCCCCCGCTTC.

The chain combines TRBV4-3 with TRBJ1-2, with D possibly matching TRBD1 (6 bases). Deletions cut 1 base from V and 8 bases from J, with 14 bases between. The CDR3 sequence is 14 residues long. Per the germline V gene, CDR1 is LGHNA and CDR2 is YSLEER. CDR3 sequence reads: CASSQVPTGKGYTF. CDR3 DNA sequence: TGCGCCAGCAGCCAAGTACCCACAGGGAAGGGCTACACCTTC.

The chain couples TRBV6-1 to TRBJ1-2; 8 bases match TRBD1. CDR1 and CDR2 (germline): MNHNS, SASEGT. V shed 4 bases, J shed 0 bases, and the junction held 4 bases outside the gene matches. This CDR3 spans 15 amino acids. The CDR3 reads CASSAGTGPNYGYTF. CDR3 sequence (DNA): TGTGCCAGCAGTGCCGGGACAGGCCCTAACTATGGCTACACCTTC.

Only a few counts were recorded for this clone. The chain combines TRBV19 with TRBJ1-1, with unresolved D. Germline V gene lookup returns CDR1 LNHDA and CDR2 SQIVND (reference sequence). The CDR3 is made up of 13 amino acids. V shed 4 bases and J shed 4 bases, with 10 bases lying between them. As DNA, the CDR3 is TGTGCCAGTAGTAGCGGGGAGGCCACTGAAGCTTTCTTT. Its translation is CASSSGEATEAFF.

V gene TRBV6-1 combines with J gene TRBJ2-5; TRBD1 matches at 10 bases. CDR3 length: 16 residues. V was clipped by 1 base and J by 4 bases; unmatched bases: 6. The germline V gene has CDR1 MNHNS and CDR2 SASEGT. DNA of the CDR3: TGTGCCAGCAGTGAAGGTCTGACAGGGGGCAGAGAGACCCAGTACTTC. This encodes CASSEGLTGGRETQYF.

The CDR3: CASSLDRAGYTF. The CDR3 DNA reads TGTGCCAGCAGCTTGGACAGGGCTGGCTACACCTTC. The V gene is TRBV5-6, the J gene TRBJ1-2; D possibly corresponds to TRBD1 (6 bases). V shed 0 bases and J shed 7 bases, with 7 bases lying between them. The germline V gene encodes CDR1 SGHDT and CDR2 YYEEEE. This CDR3 is built from 12 residues.

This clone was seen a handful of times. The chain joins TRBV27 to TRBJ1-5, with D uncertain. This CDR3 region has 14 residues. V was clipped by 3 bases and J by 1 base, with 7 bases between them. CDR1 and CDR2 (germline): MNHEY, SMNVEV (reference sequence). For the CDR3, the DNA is TGTGCCAGCAGTTTGGAGCCCAGCAATCAGCCCCAGCATTTT. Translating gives CASSLEPSNQPQHF.